This is a list of T cell receptor beta chains from one sample in a study of blood T cell repertoires in COVID-19. TCRdb's copy holds only in-frame clones and misses some; the assay was immunoSEQ multiplex PCR. This sample has 100,000 to 150,000 clones; around four fifths occur once, and the top ten carry just under 25%. Sequenced: peripheral blood. These receptors were taken from a human donor in a cohort sampled during active COVID-19. The CDR3 runs from the conserved cysteine through the conserved F or W. Fields, in order: D gene, J gene, clone size, V gene, CDR3 protein, CDR3 DNA. A D gene is named only where the DNA matches it firmly. The size field is filled for only some rows; it gives once, few, many or a size class.

D: TRBD1; J: TRBJ1-1; size: -; V: TRBV10-3; CDR3: CAIRQTGGGTEAFF; DNA: TGTGCCATCAGACAAACAGGGGGCGGCACTGAAGCTTTCTTT
D: -; J: TRBJ2-7; size: -; V: TRBV28; CDR3: CASSLRRGNREQYF; DNA: TGTGCCAGCAGTTTAAGGCGAGGGAATCGCGAGCAGTACTTC
D: TRBD1; J: TRBJ1-6; size: once; V: TRBV6-2/TRBV6-3; CDR3: CASSWRDSKNSPLHF; DNA: TGTGCCAGCAGTTGGCGGGACAGCAAAAATTCACCCCTCCACTTT
D: -; J: TRBJ1-2; size: -; V: TRBV28; CDR3: CASSPAGPPGYTF; DNA: TGTGCCAGCAGTCCCGCCGGTCCGCCGGGCTACACCTTC
D: -; J: TRBJ1-2; size: -; V: TRBV28; CDR3: CASSSGPGGYTF; DNA: TGTGCCAGCAGTTCCGGGCCGGGGGGCTACACCTTC
D: TRBD1; J: TRBJ1-1; size: -; V: TRBV13; CDR3: CASSSSQGGGTEAFF; DNA: TGTGCCAGCAGCTCGTCACAGGGGGGAGGGACTGAAGCTTTCTTT
D: TRBD2; J: TRBJ2-3; size: -; V: TRBV19; CDR3: CASSILRGGIADTQYF; DNA: TGTGCCAGTAGTATTTTGCGGGGGGGCATAGCAGATACGCAGTATTTT
D: -; J: TRBJ1-1; size: once; V: TRBV6-1; CDR3: CASSEGSYTEAFF; DNA: TGTGCCAGCAGTGAGGGTAGCTACACTGAAGCTTTCTTT
D: -; J: TRBJ2-3; size: -; V: TRBV28; CDR3: CASSLWSSASGDTQYF; DNA: TGTGCCAGCAGTCTATGGTCTAGCGCTTCAGGGGATACGCAGTATTTT
D: -; J: TRBJ2-2; size: once; V: TRBV6-4; CDR3: CASSDSPYENTGELFF; DNA: TGTGCCAGCAGTGACTCCCCCTATGAGAACACCGGGGAGCTGTTTTTT
D: -; J: TRBJ2-3; size: -; V: TRBV5-6; CDR3: CASSPAAGLPNTQYF; DNA: TGTGCCAGCAGCCCGGCTGCGGGGCTCCCCAATACGCAGTATTTT
D: TRBD2; J: TRBJ2-1; size: -; V: TRBV7-3; CDR3: CASSLTPSRLAFHEQFF; DNA: TGTGCCAGCAGCTTAACCCCCTCGCGACTAGCGTTCCATGAGCAGTTCTTC
D: TRBD1; J: TRBJ2-7; size: -; V: TRBV5-1; CDR3: CASSLGQGTSEQYF; DNA: TGCGCCAGCAGCTTGGGACAGGGAACGAGCGAGCAGTACTTC